The 10 T cell receptor beta chains in this list originate from one sample, sequenced in a study of T cells in Graves' hyperthyroidism and ophthalmopathy. RNA transcripts provided the source from which TCR beta CDR3 regions were amplified. Carried out on the TCR CDR3, a first-round RT-PCR used the HTBI primer set. TCRdb independently ran MiXCR on the multiplex PCR reads; one entry per CDR3 protein. The data show roughly 400,000 distinct CDR3 sequences, about 14% seen once. Input material: blood. Receptors were obtained from a man aged 50 to 60 with Graves' ophthalmopathy.

This clonotype appeared many times. V gene TRBV12-3 or TRBV12-4 combines with J gene TRBJ2-7; tentatively, D is TRBD1 or TRBD2 (6 bases each). V was cut by 5 bases and J by 6 bases, with 17 bases left in between. The CDR3 length is 14 residues. CDR3 DNA: TGTGCCAGCAGTCTAGGGGGGACGGTCGGCGAGCAGTACTTC. It yields the protein CASSLGGTVGEQYF.

On this clonotype: One end of the junction does not line up with germline, which may come from a read error. The chain recombines TRBV20-1 with TRBJ2-5, with D tentatively TRBD1 or TRBD2 (5 bases each). Germline V gene data show CDR1 as DFQATT and CDR2 as SNEGSKA (reference sequence). The CDR3 covers 9 residues. The CDR3 sequence: CSARGGPHF. The DNA for the CDR3 is TGCAGTGCTAGAGGGGGACCTCACTTC.

This clonotype was picked up many times. This chain links TRBV12-3 or TRBV12-4 with TRBJ2-5; D ambiguous. The CDR3 is 11 residues long. V was trimmed by 6 bases and J by 5 bases, leaving 7 bases between them. This CDR3 is CASRLRETQYF. CDR3 nucleotide sequence: TGTGCCAGCAGGTTGCGGGAGACCCAGTACTTC.

In this sample, this clonotype turned up many times. The V and J genes are TRBV12-3 or TRBV12-4 and TRBJ2-3, with 8 bases aligning to TRBD2. The CDR3 runs to 15 residues. V trimming: 6 bases; J trimming: 2 bases; junction bases outside the gene matches: 7. The CDR3 bases are TGTGCCAGCAGGTCGGGACTAGGGGTCACAGATACGCAGTATTTT. This sequence encodes CASRSGLGVTDTQYF.

This clonotype was recorded at least ten times. The chain has TRBV6-1 and TRBJ2-7, with D perhaps matching TRBD2 (6 bases). Germline CDR1 MNHNS, CDR2 SASEGT. V lost 8 bases and J lost 3, with 11 bases in between. The CDR3 extends over 12 amino acids. CDR3 residues: CASLGGNYEQYF. The CDR3 DNA reads TGTGCCAGCCTGGGAGGCAACTACGAGCAGTACTTC.

The V and J genes are TRBV29-1 and TRBJ2-3, with 8 bases identical to TRBD2. V gave up 0 bases and J gave up 14 bases; unmatched junction bases: 10. The length of the CDR3 is 13 residues. The germline gives CDR1 SQVTM, CDR2 ANQGSEA. The CDR3 loop reads CSVEDPSGRGLYF. The CDR3 nucleotides read TGCAGCGTTGAAGACCCCAGCGGGAGAGGATTGTATTTT.

This clonotype was detected many times. This chain joins TRBV20-1 and TRBJ2-5; D may match TRBD1 or TRBD2 (5 bases each). The CDR3 length is 12 residues. Looked up from germline, CDR1 is DFQATT and CDR2 is SNEGSKA (reference sequence). V was trimmed by 6 bases and J by 1 base, leaving 9 bases between them. DNA for the CDR3: TGCAGTGCGGGACGCATCCAAGAGACCCAGTACTTC. Translation gives CSAGRIQETQYF.

On this clonotype: With a much larger clone just one base away, this may be a read error. V gene TRBV12-5 combines with J gene TRBJ1-5; D is unclear. Trimming took 5 bases from V and 3 from J, leaving 8 bases between them. CDR1 and CDR2 from the germline V gene are LGHNT and FRNRAP. The CDR3 extends over 13 amino acids. The CDR3 spells CASGQDSNQPQHF. The CDR3 DNA reads TGTGCTAGTGGTCAGGACTCCAATCAGCCCCAGCATTTT.

This clonotype was seen at least ten times. CDR3 coding DNA: TGTGCCAGCAGCCCACGACAGAAAGAGACCCAGTACTTC. Translation gives CASSPRQKETQYF. The chain joins TRBV2 to TRBJ2-5, with D perhaps matching TRBD1 (5 bases). V shed 6 bases and J shed 3 bases, with 11 bases lying between them. Germline V CDR1 and CDR2: SNHLY, FYNNEI. There are 13 residues in the CDR3.

This clonotype was seen at least ten times. The chain joins TRBV12-3 or TRBV12-4 to TRBJ2-5; no firm D call. V was shortened by 2 bases and J by 3 bases, with 10 bases between the two germline ends. The CDR3 sequence is 14 residues long. The CDR3 reads CASSLSPYKETQYF. The CDR3 DNA sequence: TGTGCCAGCAGTTTATCTCCTTACAAAGAGACCCAGTACTTC.